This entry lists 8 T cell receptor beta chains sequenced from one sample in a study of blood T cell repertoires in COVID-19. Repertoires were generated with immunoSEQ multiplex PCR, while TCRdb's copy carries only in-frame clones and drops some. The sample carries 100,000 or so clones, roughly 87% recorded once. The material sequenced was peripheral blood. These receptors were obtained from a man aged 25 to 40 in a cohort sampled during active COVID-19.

CDR3 in amino acids: CASSPPRGEQYF. CDR3 in DNA: TGTGCCAGCAGCCCCCCACGAGGCGAGCAGTACTTC. The rearrangement links TRBV7-9 to TRBJ2-7, with D hard to call. Trimming left V 5 bases short and J 6 bases short, with 11 bases between. This CDR3 is 12 amino acids long. CDR1 and CDR2 from the germline V gene are SEHNR and FQNEAQ (reference sequence).

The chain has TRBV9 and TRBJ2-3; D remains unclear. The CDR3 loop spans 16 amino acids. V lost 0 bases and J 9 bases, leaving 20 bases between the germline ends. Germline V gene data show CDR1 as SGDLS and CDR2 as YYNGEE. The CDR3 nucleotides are TGTGCCAGCAGCGTAGGTGGTTCCGAGGTGGTTGACACGCAGTATTTT. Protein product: CASSVGGSEVVDTQYF.

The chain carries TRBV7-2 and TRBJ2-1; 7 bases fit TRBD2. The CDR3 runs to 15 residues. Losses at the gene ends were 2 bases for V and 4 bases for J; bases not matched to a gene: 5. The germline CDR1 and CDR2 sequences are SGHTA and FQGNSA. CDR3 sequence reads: CASSLRVAGYNEQFF. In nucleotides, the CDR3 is TGTGCCAGCAGCTTAAGGGTAGCGGGTTACAATGAGCAGTTCTTC.

CDR3 in amino acids: CAISESVSAAGSPLHF. CDR3 DNA sequence: TGTGCCATCAGTGAGTCGGTATCGGCGGCGGGTTCACCCCTCCACTTT. The chain uses TRBV10-3 and TRBJ1-6; D is unclear. This CDR3 spans 16 amino acids. Per germline, CDR1 ENHRY and CDR2 SYGVKD. V was clipped by 0 bases and J by 9 bases, with 15 bases between them.

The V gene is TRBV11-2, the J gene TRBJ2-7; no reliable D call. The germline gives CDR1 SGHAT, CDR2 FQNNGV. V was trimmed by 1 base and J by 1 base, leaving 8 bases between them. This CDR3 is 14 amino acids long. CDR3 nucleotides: TGTGCCAGCAGCTTAGCCGAGATATCCTACGAGCAGTACTTC. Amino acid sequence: CASSLAEISYEQYF.

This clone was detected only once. As DNA, the CDR3 is TGTGCCAGCAGCTTAACAGGACAGGGGTCATACGAGCAGTACTTC. This gives the protein CASSLTGQGSYEQYF. The chain combines TRBV11-2 with TRBJ2-7; TRBD1 aligns across 9 bases. Germline lookup yields CDR1 SGHAT and CDR2 FQNNGV. V trimming: 2 bases; J trimming: 4 bases; junction bases outside the gene matches: 6. The CDR3 sequence is 15 residues long.

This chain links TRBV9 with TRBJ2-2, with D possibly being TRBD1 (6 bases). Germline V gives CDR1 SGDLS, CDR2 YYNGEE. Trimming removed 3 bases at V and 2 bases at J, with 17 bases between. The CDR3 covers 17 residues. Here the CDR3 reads CASSDPRDTINTGELFF. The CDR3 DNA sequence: TGTGCCAGCAGCGATCCTCGGGACACCATAAACACCGGGGAGCTGTTTTTT.

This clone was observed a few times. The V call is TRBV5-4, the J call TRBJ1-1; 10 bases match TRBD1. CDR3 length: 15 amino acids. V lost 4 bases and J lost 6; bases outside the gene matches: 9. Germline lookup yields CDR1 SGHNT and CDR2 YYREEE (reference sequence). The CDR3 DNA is TGTGCCAGCAGCGGAGCGACAGGGGGCAGATCTGAAGCTTTCTTT. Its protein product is CASSGATGGRSEAFF.